Here is one T cell receptor (beta chain) with its context. The antigen is not known. The entry originates in a study of regulatory T cells in long-lasting Graves disease. Study-wide context: Patients met the persistent Graves' disease definition after over 5 years of antithyroid drugs with positive TSH receptor antibodies.

Stated time point: persistent/refractory GD, antithyroid drugs over 5 years with positive TRAb. Following extraction of RNA from PBMCs, that RNA was used to make the TCR library. Germline values: CDR1 LNHNV, CDR2 YYDKDF (reference sequence). The CDR3 runs 19 residues. After removal of 0 bases from V and 7 bases from J, the junction contained 17 bases not matched to a gene. Points from the study as a whole: Favored usage of TRBV28, TRBJ1-2 and TRBJ2-5 was recorded in persistent disease. Those with persistent Graves' had less TCR diversity than newly diagnosed patients.

CDR3-region Arm-PCR and iRepertoire HTBI primers produced the TCR beta libraries. Per the original data handling: Across all samples, approximately 64 TRBV segments and 14 TRBJ segments were identified. TCRdb redid the calling of the multiplex PCR reads with MiXCR, one entry per CDR3 protein. The V and J calls reflect TCRdb's pipeline rather than the authors' work. The sample has about 290,000 distinct CDR3 sequences, around a fifth seen once. The V gene is TRBV15, the J gene TRBJ2-7; the match to TRBD2 covers 11 bases. This TCR came from a female donor with Graves disease. Sequences were derived from peripheral blood mononuclear cells (PBMCs), sampled when the disease was refractory, from a patient treated with antithyroid drugs. The CDR3 loop reads CATSRDRPGGLAVTGEQYF. CDR3 DNA sequence: TGTGCCACCAGCAGAGATCGTCCAGGGGGACTAGCGGTCACGGGGGAGCAGTACTTC.